A single sample gave rise to the 24 T cell receptor beta chains below, sequenced in a study of cytomegalovirus exposure and HLA in healthy donors. PCR involved 60 Vbeta and 13 Jbeta primers. TCRdb's copy holds only in-frame clones and misses some; the assay was immunoSEQ multiplex PCR. The sample holds 150,000 to 190,000 clones; approximately 72% are singletons and the top ten take about 1.3%. The sample comprised PBMCs. The receptors were gathered from a man in his late teens or twenties in good health and CMV-seronegative.

The chain links TRBV9 to TRBJ2-3, with 7 bases matching TRBD2. CDR1 and CDR2 from the germline V gene are SGDLS and YYNGEE. V shed 6 bases and J 0 bases; nucleotides not matched to a gene: 7. There are 15 residues in the CDR3. CDR3 coding DNA: TGTGCCAGCACCCCCAGCGGGATTAGCACAGATACGCAGTATTTT. Encoded protein: CASTPSGISTDTQYF.

The V and J genes are TRBV27 and TRBJ2-1; D may be TRBD2 (6 bases). This CDR3 region has 13 residues. Trimming left V 2 bases short and J 8 bases short, with 10 bases between. Germline V gene lookup returns CDR1 MNHEY and CDR2 SMNVEV (reference sequence). CDR3 protein: CASSLRRGYEQFF. Here the CDR3 DNA reads TGTGCCAGCAGTTTACGGAGGGGCTATGAGCAGTTCTTC.

This chain joins TRBV7-2 and TRBJ1-1; 9 bases match TRBD1. Germline V gene lookup returns CDR1 SGHTA and CDR2 FQGNSA. The CDR3 is 14 amino acids. V lost 5 bases to trimming and J lost 7 bases; unmatched junction nucleotides: 8. The chain's CDR3 is CASSPTGTGFEAFF. The CDR3 nucleotides read TGTGCCAGCAGCCCAACCGGGACAGGGTTTGAAGCTTTCTTT.

V usage is TRBV11-2 and J usage is TRBJ2-1; TRBD2 might be the D (5 bases). Germline values: CDR1 SGHAT, CDR2 FQNNGV. V was trimmed by 5 bases and J by 0 bases, leaving 14 bases between them. The CDR3 loop spans 16 amino acids. The CDR3 reads CASSVRDPSSYNEQFF. The CDR3 bases are TGTGCCAGCAGCGTCCGGGATCCGAGCTCCTACAATGAGCAGTTCTTC.

The chain links TRBV9 to TRBJ2-1; 8 bases fit TRBD2. The trim removed 4 bases at V and 4 bases at J, leaving 13 bases unmatched. CDR1 is SGDLS, CDR2 YYNGEE, per germline. This CDR3 has 17 amino acids. The CDR3 DNA is TGTGCCAGCAGCTTCTCGCGTAGCGGGGCCCCGTACAATGAGCAGTTCTTC. Its translation: CASSFSRSGAPYNEQFF.

This chain connects TRBV7-2 to TRBJ1-4; 7 bases line up with TRBD1. V lost 4 bases to trimming and J lost 4 bases; unmatched junction nucleotides: 6. The germline V gene has CDR1 SGHTA and CDR2 FQGNSA. The CDR3 runs to 15 residues. CDR3 sequence (DNA): TGTGCCAGCAGCTCCGGACAGGCCTTTAATGAAAAACTGTTTTTT. Amino acids: CASSSGQAFNEKLFF.

The chain joins TRBV19 to TRBJ2-5; 7 bases are shared with TRBD2. Germline lookup yields CDR1 LNHDA and CDR2 SQIVND (reference sequence). V shed 5 bases and J 4 bases; nucleotides not matched to a gene: 13. The CDR3 runs to 16 residues. CDR3 DNA sequence: TGTGCCAGTAGTCAGGGTACGGCGGGAGTAGGAGAGACCCAGTACTTC. Translation gives CASSQGTAGVGETQYF. The full variable domain, with the rest looked up from reference TRBV19 and TRBJ2-5, is DGGITQSPKYLFRKEGQNVTLSCEQNLNHDAMYWYRQDPGQGLRLIYYSQIVNDFQKGDIAEGYSVSREKKESFPLTVTSAQKNPTAFYLCASSQGTAGVGETQYFGPGTRLLVL.

CDR3 nucleotide sequence: TGTGCCAGCAGCCCCCAGGGACAGGGGACGGGGGAGCAGTACTTC. It codes for CASSPQGQGTGEQYF. This sequence joins TRBV9 and TRBJ2-7; 10 positions match TRBD1. The CDR3 is 15 residues long. Trimming removed 4 bases from V and 7 bases from J; junction bases left unmatched: 11. The germline CDR1 and CDR2 sequences are SGDLS and YYNGEE.

The chain recombines TRBV14 with TRBJ1-2; no reliable D call. The CDR3 spans 14 residues. Trimming removed 4 bases from V and 6 bases from J, with 15 bases in between. The germline V gene has CDR1 SGHDN and CDR2 FVKESK. CDR3 DNA: TGTGCCAGCAGCCGGGCGGGCGTAGATAATGGCTACACCTTC. This translates into CASSRAGVDNGYTF. Variable domain in full (rest from reference TRBV14 and TRBJ1-2): EAGVTQFPSHSVIEKGQTVTLRCDPISGHDNLYWYRRVMGKEIKFLLHFVKESKQDESGMPNNRFLAERTGGTYSTLKVQPAELEDSGVYFCASSRAGVDNGYTFGSGTRLTVV.

This clone was seen a few times. The V gene is TRBV27, the J gene TRBJ2-4; 8 bases are shared with TRBD2. Trimming removed 4 bases from V and 3 bases from J; junction bases left unmatched: 5. The CDR3 runs 15 residues. The germline V gene encodes CDR1 MNHEY and CDR2 SMNVEV (reference sequence). CDR3 sequence reads: CASSSPGGGKNIQYF. CDR3 coding DNA: TGTGCCAGCAGTTCCCCCGGGGGGGGCAAAAACATTCAGTACTTC.

The chain has TRBV4-3 and TRBJ2-1; 10 nucleotides align to TRBD2. V shed 0 bases and J 7 bases; nucleotides not matched to a gene: 3. CDR3 length: 15 amino acids. Germline values: CDR1 LGHNA, CDR2 YSLEER. CDR3 residues: CASSQDGTSVNEQFF. In nucleotides, the CDR3 is TGCGCCAGCAGCCAAGACGGGACTAGCGTTAATGAGCAGTTCTTC.

The chain recombines TRBV19 with TRBJ2-3, with 8 bases identical to TRBD1. Losses at the gene ends were 5 bases for V and 0 bases for J; bases not matched to a gene: 10. The CDR3 totals 17 residues. Germline loops: CDR1 LNHDA, CDR2 SQIVND (reference sequence). The DNA of the CDR3 is TGTGCCAGTAGTTCCAAAGGGACAGGCTCTAGCACAGATACGCAGTATTTT. Protein sequence: CASSSKGTGSSTDTQYF.

This clone was recorded only once. The chain joins TRBV6-5 to TRBJ1-4; D is possibly TRBD1 (5 bases). V was trimmed by 6 bases and J by 6 bases, leaving 8 bases between them. The CDR3 has 12 amino acids. Germline V gives CDR1 MNHEY, CDR2 SVGAGI. CDR3 coding DNA: TGTGCCAGCAGAGGGGAATATGAAAAACTGTTTTTT. Translation: CASRGEYEKLFF.

This chain uses TRBV29-1 with TRBJ2-7, with 10 bases fitting TRBD1. The junction had 9 bases not matched to a gene; V was cut back by 1 base and J by 6 bases. CDR3 length equals 15 residues. The germline V gene has CDR1 SQVTM and CDR2 ANQGSEA. CDR3 coding DNA: TGCAGCGTTGAAGCCTTAGGGACAGGGGTCCGCGAGCAGTACTTC. Its protein is CSVEALGTGVREQYF.

The rearrangement joins TRBV15 to TRBJ2-3; 7 bases fit TRBD2. V dropped 4 bases and J dropped 0; count of bases not matched to a gene: 7. Germline V gene data show CDR1 as LNHNV and CDR2 as YYDKDF (reference sequence). CDR3 size: 16 residues. CDR3 in DNA: TGTGCCACCAGCACATCCATACTAGCGAGCACAGATACGCAGTATTTT. It encodes CATSTSILASTDTQYF.

The gene calls are TRBV9 and TRBJ2-1; D gene unclear. The germline V and J ends were trimmed by 0 bases and 7 bases, with 8 bases remaining between them. Germline values: CDR1 SGDLS, CDR2 YYNGEE. CDR3 length: 13 amino acids. The DNA of the CDR3 is TGTGCCAGCAGCGTAGCACGTGAGAATGAGCAGTTCTTC. Translating gives CASSVARENEQFF. Complete variable domain (other parts from reference TRBV9 and TRBJ2-1): DSGVTQTPKHLITATGQRVTLRCSPRSGDLSVYWYQQSLDQGLQFLIQYYNGEERAKGNILERFSAQQFPDLHSELNLSSLELGDSALYFCASSVARENEQFFGPGTRLTVL.

This clone was detected only once. This chain links TRBV10-1 with TRBJ2-3; TRBD1 is a possible D gene (6 bases). Germline V lookup: CDR1 WNHNN, CDR2 SYGVQD (reference sequence). Trimming pared 3 bases from V and 2 bases from J, leaving 15 bases between. The CDR3 has 16 amino acids. The CDR3 sequence is CASSDSSLGATDTQYF. The CDR3 DNA reads as TGCGCCAGCAGTGATTCTTCTTTGGGGGCCACAGATACGCAGTATTTT.

The chain has TRBV5-8 and TRBJ2-2; no clear D gene. Germline V CDR1 and CDR2: SGHTS, YDEGEE. CDR3 length equals 14 residues. V shed 0 bases and J shed 4 bases, with 7 bases lying between them. In DNA form, the CDR3 reads TGTGCCAGCAGCTTGGCCCATCCCACCGGGGAGCTGTTTTTT. This translates into CASSLAHPTGELFF.

This chain uses TRBV28 with TRBJ2-5; 10 bases map to TRBD2. The germline gives CDR1 MDHEN, CDR2 SYDVKM. CDR3 length: 14 residues. With V trimmed by 5 bases and J by 11 bases, 11 bases remained unmatched. The CDR3, as DNA: TGTGCCAGCAGTCTAAGCGGGAGGGCCGGGGAGCAGTACTTC. This sequence encodes CASSLSGRAGEQYF.

The rearrangement uses TRBV4-1 and TRBJ2-1, with D maybe TRBD2 (6 bases). With 5 bases removed from V and 5 bases from J, the gap between germline ends came to 10 bases. The CDR3 has 13 residues. The germline V gene encodes CDR1 MGHRA and CDR2 YSYEKL. CDR3 residues: CASSEDYNNEQFF. The CDR3 DNA is TGCGCCAGCAGCGAGGACTACAACAATGAGCAGTTCTTC.

The chain carries TRBV30 and TRBJ1-1; D might be TRBD1 (5 bases). The CDR3 consists of 13 residues. Trimming cost V 0 bases and J 4 bases, with 9 bases left between them. Germline lookup yields CDR1 GTSNPN and CDR2 SVGIG (reference sequence). This chain's CDR3 is CAWSVGGGTEAFF. In DNA form, the CDR3 reads TGTGCCTGGAGTGTTGGGGGGGGCACTGAAGCTTTCTTT.

The chain is built from TRBV9 and TRBJ1-1; D remains unclear. The CDR3 is 14 amino acids. Trimming took 3 bases from V and 1 from J, leaving 10 bases between them. Germline-derived CDR1 and CDR2 are SGDLS and YYNGEE. The CDR3 DNA reads as TGTGCCAGCAGCGAGTACACCGAGAACACTGAAGCTTTCTTT. It is translated as CASSEYTENTEAFF.

The rearrangement joins TRBV18 to TRBJ1-1; TRBD1 agrees at 9 bases. The CDR3 covers 14 residues. The germline CDR1 and CDR2 sequences are KGHSH and LQKENI. After removal of 6 bases from V and 7 bases from J, the junction contained 9 bases not matched to a gene. CDR3 residues: CASSTMGQGDEAFF. The CDR3 region has the DNA TGTGCCAGCTCGACCATGGGACAGGGAGATGAAGCTTTCTTT.

The V gene is TRBV27, the J gene TRBJ1-2; D gene ambiguous. Germline V gives CDR1 MNHEY, CDR2 SMNVEV (reference sequence). The CDR3 totals 15 residues. V dropped 5 bases and J dropped 4 bases, with 17 bases sitting between them. The CDR3 nucleotides are TGTGCCAGCAGTCCCTTCGGGTCTCCTATCTATGGCTACACCTTC. Translation gives CASSPFGSPIYGYTF.